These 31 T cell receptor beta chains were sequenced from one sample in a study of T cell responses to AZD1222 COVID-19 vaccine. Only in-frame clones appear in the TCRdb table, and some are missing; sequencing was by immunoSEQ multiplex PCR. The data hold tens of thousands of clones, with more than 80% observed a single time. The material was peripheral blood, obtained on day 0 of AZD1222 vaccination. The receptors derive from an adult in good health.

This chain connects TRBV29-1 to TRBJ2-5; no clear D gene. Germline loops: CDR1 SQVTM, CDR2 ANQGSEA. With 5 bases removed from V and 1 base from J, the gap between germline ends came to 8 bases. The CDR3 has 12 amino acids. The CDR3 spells CSVRLTQETQYF. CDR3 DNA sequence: TGCAGCGTTCGGTTAACCCAAGAGACCCAGTACTTC. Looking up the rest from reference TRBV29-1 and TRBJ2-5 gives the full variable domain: SAVISQKPSRDICQRGTSLTIQCQVDSQVTMMFWYRQQPGQSLTLIATANQGSEATYESGFVIDKFPISRPNLTFSTLTVSNMSPEDSSIYLCSVRLTQETQYFGPGTRLLVL.

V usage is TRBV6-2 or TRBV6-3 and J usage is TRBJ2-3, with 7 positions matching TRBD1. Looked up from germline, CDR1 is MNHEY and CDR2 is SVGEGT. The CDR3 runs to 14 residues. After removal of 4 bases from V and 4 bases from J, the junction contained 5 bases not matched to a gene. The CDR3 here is CASSSTGVADTQYF. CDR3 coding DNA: TGTGCCAGCAGTTCTACAGGGGTCGCAGATACGCAGTATTTT.

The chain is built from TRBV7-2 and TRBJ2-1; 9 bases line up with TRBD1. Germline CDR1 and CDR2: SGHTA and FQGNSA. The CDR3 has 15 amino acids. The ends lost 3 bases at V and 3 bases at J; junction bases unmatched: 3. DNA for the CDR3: TGTGCCAGCAGCTTGACAGGGGGAGACTACAATGAGCAGTTCTTC. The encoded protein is CASSLTGGDYNEQFF.

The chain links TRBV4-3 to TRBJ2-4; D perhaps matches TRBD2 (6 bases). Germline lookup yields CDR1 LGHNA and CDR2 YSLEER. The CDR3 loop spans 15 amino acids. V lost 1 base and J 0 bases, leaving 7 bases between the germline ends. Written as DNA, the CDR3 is TGCGCCAGCAGCCAAGGGGGACTAGCCAAAAACATTCAGTACTTC. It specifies CASSQGGLAKNIQYF.

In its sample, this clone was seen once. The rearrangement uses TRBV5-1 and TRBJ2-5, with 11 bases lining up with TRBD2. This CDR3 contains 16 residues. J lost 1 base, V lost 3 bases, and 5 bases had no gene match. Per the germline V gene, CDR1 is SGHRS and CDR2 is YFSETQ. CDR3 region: CASSSSSGRPQETQYF. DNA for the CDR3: TGCGCCAGCAGCTCTTCTAGCGGGAGGCCCCAAGAGACCCAGTACTTC.

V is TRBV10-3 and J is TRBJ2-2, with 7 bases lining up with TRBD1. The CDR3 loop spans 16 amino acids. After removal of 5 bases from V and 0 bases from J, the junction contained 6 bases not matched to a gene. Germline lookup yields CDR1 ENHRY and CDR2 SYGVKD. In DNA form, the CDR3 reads TGTGCCATCAGTAAACAGGGGTTGGCGAACACCGGGGAGCTGTTTTTT. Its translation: CAISKQGLANTGELFF.

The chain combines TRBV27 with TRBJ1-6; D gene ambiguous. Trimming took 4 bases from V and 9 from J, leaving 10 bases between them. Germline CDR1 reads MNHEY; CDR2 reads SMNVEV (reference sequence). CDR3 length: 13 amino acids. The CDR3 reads CASSSGFGSPLHF. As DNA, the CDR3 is TGTGCCAGCAGTTCGGGTTTTGGTTCACCCCTCCACTTT.

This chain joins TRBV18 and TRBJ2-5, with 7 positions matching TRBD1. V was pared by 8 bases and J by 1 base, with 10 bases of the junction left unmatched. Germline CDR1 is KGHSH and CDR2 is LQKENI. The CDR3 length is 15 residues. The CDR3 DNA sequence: TGTGCCAGCCACAGGTACAGGGGCACCCAAGAGACCCAGTACTTC. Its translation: CASHRYRGTQETQYF.

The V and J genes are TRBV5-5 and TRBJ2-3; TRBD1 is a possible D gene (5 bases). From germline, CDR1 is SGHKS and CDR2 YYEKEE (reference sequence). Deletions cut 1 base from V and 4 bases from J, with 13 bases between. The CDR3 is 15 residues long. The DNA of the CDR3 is TGTGCCAGCAGCTTGCAGGGTCCTCTCCCAGATACGCAGTATTTT. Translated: CASSLQGPLPDTQYF.

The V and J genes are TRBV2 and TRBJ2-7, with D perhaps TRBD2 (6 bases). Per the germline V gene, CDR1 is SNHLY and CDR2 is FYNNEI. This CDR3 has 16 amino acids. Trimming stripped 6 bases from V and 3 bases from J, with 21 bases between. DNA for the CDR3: TGTGCCAGCAGGGACGGGGGTTCCGCCCCTCTCTACGAGCAGTACTTC. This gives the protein CASRDGGSAPLYEQYF.

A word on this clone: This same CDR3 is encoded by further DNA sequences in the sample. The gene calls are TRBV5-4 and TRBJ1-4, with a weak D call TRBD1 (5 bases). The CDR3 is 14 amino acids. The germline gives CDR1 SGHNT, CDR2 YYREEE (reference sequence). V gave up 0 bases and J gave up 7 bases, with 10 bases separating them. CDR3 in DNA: TGTGCCAGCAGCTTGGGGCAGGGCTTTGAAAAACTGTTTTTT. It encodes CASSLGQGFEKLFF.

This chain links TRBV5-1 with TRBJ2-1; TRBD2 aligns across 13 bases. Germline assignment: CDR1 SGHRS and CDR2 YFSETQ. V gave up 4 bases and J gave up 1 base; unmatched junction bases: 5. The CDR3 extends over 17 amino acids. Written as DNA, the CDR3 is TGCGCCAGCAGCCGGACTAGCGGGGGCCTTTCCTACAATGAGCAGTTCTTC. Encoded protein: CASSRTSGGLSYNEQFF.

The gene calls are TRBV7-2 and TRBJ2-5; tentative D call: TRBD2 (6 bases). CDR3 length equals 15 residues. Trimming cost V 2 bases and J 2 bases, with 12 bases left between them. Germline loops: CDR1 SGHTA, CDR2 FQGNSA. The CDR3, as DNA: TGTGCCAGCAGCTTAAATGGGCTAGCGCAAGAGACCCAGTACTTC. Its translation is CASSLNGLAQETQYF.

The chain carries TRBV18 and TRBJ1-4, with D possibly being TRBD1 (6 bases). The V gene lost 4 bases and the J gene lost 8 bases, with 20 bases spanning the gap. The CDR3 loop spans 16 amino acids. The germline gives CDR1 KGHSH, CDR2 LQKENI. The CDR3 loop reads CASSRETGFFGEKLFF. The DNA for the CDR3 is TGTGCCAGCTCACGCGAAACAGGGTTTTTTGGCGAAAAACTGTTTTTT.

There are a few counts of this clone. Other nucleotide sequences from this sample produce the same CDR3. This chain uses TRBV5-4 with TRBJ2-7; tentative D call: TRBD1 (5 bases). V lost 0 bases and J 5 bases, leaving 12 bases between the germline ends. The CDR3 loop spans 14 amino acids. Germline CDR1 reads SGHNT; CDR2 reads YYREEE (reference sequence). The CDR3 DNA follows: TGTGCCAGCAGCTTGGGGCAGGGTTTCGACGAGCAGTACTTC. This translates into CASSLGQGFDEQYF. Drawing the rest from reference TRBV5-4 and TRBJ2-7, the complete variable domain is ETGVTQSPTHLIKTRGQQVTLRCSSQSGHNTVSWYQQALGQGPQFIFQYYREEENGRGNFPPRFSGLQFPNYSSELNVNALELDDSALYLCASSLGQGFDEQYFGPGTRLTVT.

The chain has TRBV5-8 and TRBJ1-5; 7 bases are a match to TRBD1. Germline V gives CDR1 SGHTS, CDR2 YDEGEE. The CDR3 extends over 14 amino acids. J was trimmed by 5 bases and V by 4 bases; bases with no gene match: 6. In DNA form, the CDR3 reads TGTGCCAGCAGCCTGGGACAGCCTGATCAGCCCCAGCATTTT. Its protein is CASSLGQPDQPQHF. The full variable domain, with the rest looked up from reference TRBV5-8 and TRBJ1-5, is EAGVTQSPTHLIKTRGQQATLRCSPISGHTSVYWYQQALGLGLQFLLWYDEGEERNRGNFPPRFSGRQFPNYSSELNVNALELEDSALYLCASSLGQPDQPQHFGDGTRLSIL.

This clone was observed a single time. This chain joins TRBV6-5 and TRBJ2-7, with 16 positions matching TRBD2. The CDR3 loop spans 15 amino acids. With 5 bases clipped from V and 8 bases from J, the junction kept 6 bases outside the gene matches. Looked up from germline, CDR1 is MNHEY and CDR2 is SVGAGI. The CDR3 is CASSPTGLAGGKQYF. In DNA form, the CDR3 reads TGTGCCAGCAGTCCCACGGGACTAGCGGGAGGGAAGCAGTACTTC.

The CDR3: CASSTDSWGGELFF. The CDR3 DNA reads TGTGCCAGCAGTACAGATTCCTGGGGCGGGGAGCTGTTTTTT. The chain carries TRBV7-3 and TRBJ2-2; no reliable D call. Germline V gene sequence: CDR1 SGHTA, CDR2 FQGTGA. V lost 6 bases and J lost 7, with 15 bases in between. This CDR3 region has 14 residues.

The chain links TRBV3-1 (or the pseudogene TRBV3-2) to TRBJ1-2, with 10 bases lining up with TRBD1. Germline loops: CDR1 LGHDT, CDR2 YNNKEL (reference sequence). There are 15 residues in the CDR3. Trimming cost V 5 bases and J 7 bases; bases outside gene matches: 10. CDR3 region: CASSFRTGGRAGYTF. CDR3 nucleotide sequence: TGTGCCAGCAGCTTCCGGACAGGGGGAAGGGCTGGCTACACCTTC.

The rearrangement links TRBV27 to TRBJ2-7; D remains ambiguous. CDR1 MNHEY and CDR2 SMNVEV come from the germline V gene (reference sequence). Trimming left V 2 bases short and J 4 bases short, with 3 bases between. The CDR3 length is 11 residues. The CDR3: CASSLGYEQYF. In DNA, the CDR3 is TGTGCCAGCAGTTTAGGTTACGAGCAGTACTTC.

In nucleotides, the CDR3 is TGTGCCAGCAGCTTAGCGCTCGGGGGAGGCACTGAAGCTTTCTTT. Protein product: CASSLALGGGTEAFF. The chain links TRBV11-2 to TRBJ1-1; D perhaps matches TRBD1 (5 bases). Germline V gives CDR1 SGHAT, CDR2 FQNNGV. This CDR3 spans 15 amino acids. Deletions cut 1 base from V and 4 bases from J, with 13 bases between.

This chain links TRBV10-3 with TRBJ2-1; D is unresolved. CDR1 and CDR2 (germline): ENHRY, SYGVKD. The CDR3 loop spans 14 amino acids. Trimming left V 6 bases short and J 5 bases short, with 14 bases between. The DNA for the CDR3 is TGTGCCATCAGCTCCGAAGTTGGTAACAATGAGCAGTTCTTC. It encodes CAISSEVGNNEQFF.

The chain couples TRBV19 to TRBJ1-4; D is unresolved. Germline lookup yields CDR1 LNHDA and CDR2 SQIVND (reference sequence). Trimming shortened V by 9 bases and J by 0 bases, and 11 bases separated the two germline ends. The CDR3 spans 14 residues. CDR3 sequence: CASRAAATNEKLFF. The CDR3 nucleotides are TGTGCCAGCCGGGCGGCTGCAACTAATGAAAAACTGTTTTTT.

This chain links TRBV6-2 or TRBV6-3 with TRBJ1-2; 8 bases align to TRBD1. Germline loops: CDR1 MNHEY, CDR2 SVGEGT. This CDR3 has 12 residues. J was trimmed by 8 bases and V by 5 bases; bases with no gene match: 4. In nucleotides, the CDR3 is TGTGCCAGCAGTCTTGGACAGGGAGGCTACACCTTC. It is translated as CASSLGQGGYTF.

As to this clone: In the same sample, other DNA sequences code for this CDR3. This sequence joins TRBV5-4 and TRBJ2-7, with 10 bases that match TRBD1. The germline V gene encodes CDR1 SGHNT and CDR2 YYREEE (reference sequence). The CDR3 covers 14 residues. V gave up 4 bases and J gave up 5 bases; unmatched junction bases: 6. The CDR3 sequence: CASSLGQGFDEQYF. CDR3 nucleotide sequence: TGTGCCAGCAGCCTGGGACAGGGGTTCGACGAGCAGTACTTC.

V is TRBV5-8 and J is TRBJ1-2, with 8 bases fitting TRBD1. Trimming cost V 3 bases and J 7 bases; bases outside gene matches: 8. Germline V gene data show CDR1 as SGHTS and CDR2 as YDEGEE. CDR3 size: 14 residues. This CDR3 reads CASSSGQGLVGYTF. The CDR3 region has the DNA TGTGCCAGCAGCTCAGGACAGGGATTAGTTGGCTACACCTTC.

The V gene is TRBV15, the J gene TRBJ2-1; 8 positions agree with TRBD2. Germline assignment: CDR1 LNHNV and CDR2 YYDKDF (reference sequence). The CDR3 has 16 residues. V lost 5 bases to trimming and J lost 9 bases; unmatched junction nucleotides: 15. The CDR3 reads CATSPGGGLLSGEQFF. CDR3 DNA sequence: TGTGCCACCAGCCCGGGGGGGGGCTTATTATCTGGTGAGCAGTTCTTC.

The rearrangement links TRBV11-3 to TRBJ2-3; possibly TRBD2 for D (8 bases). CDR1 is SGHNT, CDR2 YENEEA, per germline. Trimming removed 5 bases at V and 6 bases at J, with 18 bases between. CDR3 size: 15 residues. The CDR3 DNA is TGTGCCAGCAGCCTTGGGACTAGGGGGCGGGATACGCAGTATTTT. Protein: CASSLGTRGRDTQYF.

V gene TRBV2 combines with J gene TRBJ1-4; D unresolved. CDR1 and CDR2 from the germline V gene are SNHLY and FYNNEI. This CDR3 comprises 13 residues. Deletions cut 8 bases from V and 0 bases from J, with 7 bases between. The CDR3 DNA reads TGTGCCAGCCGCACAGCAACTAATGAAAAACTGTTTTTT. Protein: CASRTATNEKLFF.

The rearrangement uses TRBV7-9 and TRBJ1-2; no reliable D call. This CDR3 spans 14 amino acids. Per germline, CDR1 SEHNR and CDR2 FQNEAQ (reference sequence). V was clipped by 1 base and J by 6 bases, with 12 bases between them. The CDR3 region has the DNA TGTGCCAGCAGCTTAGAGTTTTGGGGAGATGGCTACACCTTC. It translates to CASSLEFWGDGYTF. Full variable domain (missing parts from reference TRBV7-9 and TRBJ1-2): DTGVSQNPRHKITKRGQNVTFRCDPISEHNRLYWYRQTLGQGPEFLTYFQNEAQLEKSRLLSDRFSAERPKGSFSTLEIQRTEQGDSAMYLCASSLEFWGDGYTFGSGTRLTVV.

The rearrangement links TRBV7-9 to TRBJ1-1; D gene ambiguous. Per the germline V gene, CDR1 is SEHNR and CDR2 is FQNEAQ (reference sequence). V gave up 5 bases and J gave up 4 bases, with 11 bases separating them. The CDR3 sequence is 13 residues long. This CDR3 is CASSPNGGTEAFF. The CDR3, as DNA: TGTGCCAGCAGCCCCAACGGTGGCACTGAAGCTTTCTTT.